The clone carrying this T cell receptor (beta chain) has a handful of counts. There are 14 residues in the CDR3. Germline assignment: CDR1 SGHVS and CDR2 FQNEAQ. V lost 5 bases and J lost 6, with 14 bases in between. Per the authors' pipeline: Scientists estimated how many nucleated cells there were by amplifying reference gene primers. Profiled with immunoSEQ multiplex PCR; TCRdb holds only in-frame clones, not every one. V, J and clone size are taken as reported in that table, and D and trimming were inferred from the DNA itself. The table shows 310,000 or so clones, with roughly 87% occurring only once. The sample comes from a study of blood T cell repertoires in COVID-19. Participants spanned ages about 18 to 90 years and resided in fewer than 30 US areas. Participants' reported clinical history set cohort assignment.

The sample comprised PBMCs or T cells enriched from blood (not recorded which). The chain has TRBV7-8 and TRBJ2-1; D might be TRBD1 or TRBD2, each matching 7 bases. This clonotype originated in a woman aged 30 to 39 who had recovered from COVID-19. This chain's CDR3 is CASSRGGQPNEQFF. The CDR3 coding sequence is TGTGCCAGCAGCCGCGGGGGACAGCCCAATGAGCAGTTCTTC.